A single sample is the source of the 23 T cell receptor beta chains below, sequenced in a study of PD-1 blockade in classical Hodgkin lymphoma. In every patient, relapse followed autologous stem cell transplantation, while exposure to brentuximab vedotin differed. Generated by immunoSEQ multiplex PCR, the TCRdb table keeps only in-frame clones and is missing some. The sample contains about 50,000 clones, 73% of which appear only once. Sequences were derived from peripheral blood mononuclear cells (PBMCs), sampled at baseline. The receptor source for this set is a human donor with classical Hodgkin lymphoma.

The genes are TRBV4-1 and TRBJ1-5; D unresolved. Trimming removed 1 base from V and 0 bases from J, with 4 bases in between. Germline lookup yields CDR1 MGHRA and CDR2 YSYEKL. CDR3 length equals 14 residues. This chain's CDR3 is CASSQVNSNQPQHF. The CDR3 nucleotides are TGCGCCAGCAGCCAAGTCAATAGCAATCAGCCCCAGCATTTT.

The V gene is TRBV30, the J gene TRBJ1-4, with D possibly matching TRBD1 (6 bases). Germline values: CDR1 GTSNPN, CDR2 SVGIG (reference sequence). CDR3 size: 15 residues. V lost 0 bases to trimming and J lost 5 bases, with 13 bases between them. In DNA, the CDR3 is TGTGCCTGGAGTGTCCTGTGGGGGCGGAATGAAAAACTGTTTTTT. This gives the protein CAWSVLWGRNEKLFF.

The J gene is TRBJ2-5, the V gene TRBV28, with TRBD2 matching over 10 bases. The CDR3 contains 19 residues. The germline V gene encodes CDR1 MDHEN and CDR2 SYDVKM. V was clipped by 7 bases and J by 0 bases; unmatched bases: 17. The CDR3 reads CASTRGLATDEGYQETQYF. The DNA of the CDR3 is TGTGCCAGCACCCGGGGACTAGCGACCGATGAGGGGTACCAAGAGACCCAGTACTTC.

The chain is built from TRBV4-1 and TRBJ2-7; tentative D call: TRBD2 (6 bases). The V gene lost 2 bases and the J gene lost 3 bases, with 14 bases spanning the gap. The length of the CDR3 is 15 residues. Germline V CDR1 and CDR2: MGHRA, YSYEKL. The CDR3 coding sequence is TGCGCCAGCAGCCAAAGTCCGCGGGGTCTCTACGAGCAGTACTTC. Protein sequence: CASSQSPRGLYEQYF.

The rearrangement uses TRBV12-5 and TRBJ1-3; D may be TRBD1 (6 bases). CDR1 and CDR2 from the germline V gene are LGHNT and FRNRAP. Trimming shortened V by 0 bases and J by 3 bases, and 15 bases separated the two germline ends. This CDR3 comprises 17 residues. The CDR3 sequence is CASGLVLLGGFGNTIYF. The CDR3 coding sequence is TGTGCTAGTGGTTTGGTACTGTTGGGGGGCTTTGGAAACACCATATATTTT.

Judged by abundance, this clone is medium-sized. V is TRBV30 and J is TRBJ1-3, with 7 bases that match TRBD1. Germline assignment: CDR1 GTSNPN and CDR2 SVGIG (reference sequence). V was clipped by 7 bases and J by 4 bases; unmatched bases: 19. The CDR3 is made up of 17 amino acids. CDR3 sequence reads: CASSSLGAGGSGNTIYF. CDR3 in DNA: TGTGCCTCAAGCTCACTTGGTGCAGGGGGGTCCGGAAACACCATATATTTT.

The rearrangement joins TRBV19 to TRBJ1-4, with no clear D. Germline CDR1 LNHDA, CDR2 SQIVND (reference sequence). V shed 5 bases and J shed 1 base, with 11 bases lying between them. The CDR3 runs to 15 residues. For the CDR3, the DNA is TGTGCCAGTAGTGCCCGGGGAGGAACTAATGAAAAACTGTTTTTT. Translating it yields CASSARGGTNEKLFF.

Here the CDR3 reads CASSLWIPNSLNTIYF. The CDR3 coding sequence is TGTGCCAGCAGTTTATGGATCCCAAACAGTCTAAACACCATATATTTT. The J gene is TRBJ1-3, the V gene TRBV11-2; D is ambiguous. Germline V gene lookup returns CDR1 SGHAT and CDR2 FQNNGV. CDR3 length: 16 residues. The ends were cut back, 6 bases at V and 6 bases at J, with 21 bases in the middle.

V is TRBV28 and J is TRBJ2-1; D tentatively reads TRBD1 or TRBD2 (5 bases each). The V and J ends lost 2 bases and 4 bases respectively, with 12 bases between them. CDR3 size: 15 residues. Germline V lookup: CDR1 MDHEN, CDR2 SYDVKM. CDR3 residues: CASSLTGPFYNEQFF. In DNA, the CDR3 is TGTGCCAGCAGTTTAACGGGGCCTTTTTACAATGAGCAGTTCTTC. The variable domain in full, completed from reference TRBV28 and TRBJ2-1, reads DVKVTQSSRYLVKRTGEKVFLECVQDMDHENMFWYRQDPGLGLRLIYFSYDVKMKEKGDIPEGYSVSREKKERFSLILESASTNQTSMYLCASSLTGPFYNEQFFGPGTRLTVL.

This chain uses TRBV5-1 with TRBJ1-4; D is unclear. Germline assignment: CDR1 SGHRS and CDR2 YFSETQ. The CDR3 is made up of 14 amino acids. Trimming stripped 1 base from V and 5 bases from J, with 9 bases between. The CDR3 sequence is CASSLRGKNEKLFF. The CDR3 nucleotides are TGCGCCAGCAGCTTGAGAGGGAAGAATGAAAAACTGTTTTTT.

This rearrangement joins TRBV30 to TRBJ2-5; either TRBD1 or TRBD2 may fit D (5 bases each). The V and J ends lost 8 bases and 1 base respectively, with 17 bases between them. CDR1 is GTSNPN and CDR2 is SVGIG in the germline V gene (reference sequence). This CDR3 is built from 14 residues. The DNA of the CDR3 is TGTGCCAGAGGGGATGCCGATCGCCAAGAGACCCAGTACTTC. It is translated as CARGDADRQETQYF. Together with reference TRBV30 and TRBJ2-5, the CDR3 gives the full variable domain: SQTIHQWPATLVQPVGSPLSLECTVEGTSNPNLYWYRQAAGRGLQLLFYSVGIGQISSEVPQNLSASRPQDRQFILSSKKLLLSDSGFYLCARGDADRQETQYFGPGTRLLVL.

This sequence joins TRBV12-5 and TRBJ2-5; a weak D match, TRBD2 (6 bases). Per germline, CDR1 LGHNT and CDR2 FRNRAP. Between the trimmed V and J ends, which lost 0 bases and 8 bases, there was a span of 25 bases. The CDR3 consists of 18 residues. The CDR3 sequence: CASGLVKDGGVHSDTQYF. For the CDR3, the DNA is TGTGCTAGTGGTTTGGTAAAAGACGGCGGGGTCCATTCGGATACCCAGTACTTC.

In its sample, this clone was seen a few times. This chain uses TRBV27 with TRBJ2-7; 9 nucleotides align to TRBD1. In germline, CDR1 is MNHEY, CDR2 SMNVEV (reference sequence). This CDR3 has 14 residues. V lost 5 bases and J lost 6; bases outside the gene matches: 8. Here the CDR3 reads CASSHSGTGFEQYF. The CDR3 nucleotides read TGTGCCAGCAGTCACTCCGGGACAGGGTTCGAGCAGTACTTC.

The chain recombines TRBV5-8 with TRBJ2-3; no reliable D call. V gave up 4 bases and J gave up 2 bases, with 14 bases separating them. The CDR3 has 15 residues. Germline loops: CDR1 SGHTS, CDR2 YDEGEE. The CDR3 is CASSQAWEHTDTQYF. The DNA of the CDR3 is TGTGCCAGCAGCCAAGCTTGGGAACACACAGATACGCAGTATTTT.

The sample holds one count of this clone. The chain joins TRBV19 to TRBJ2-2, with D perhaps given as TRBD1 or TRBD2 (6 bases each). Trimming pared 7 bases from V and 9 bases from J, leaving 9 bases between. This CDR3 region has 11 residues. Germline CDR1 LNHDA, CDR2 SQIVND (reference sequence). The CDR3 bases are TGTGCCAGTATGGGGGGCTGGGAGCTGTTTTTT. Amino acids: CASMGGWELFF.

This CDR3 is CASSGQGSILPRTEAFF. In nucleotides, the CDR3 is TGTGCCAGCAGTGGACAGGGATCTATCTTACCCCGGACTGAAGCTTTCTTT. The rearrangement links TRBV28 to TRBJ1-1; 8 bases line up with TRBD1. Germline V gene lookup returns CDR1 MDHEN and CDR2 SYDVKM. This CDR3 is 17 amino acids long. J gave up 5 bases and V 5 bases, and 16 bases lay outside the gene matches. Full variable domain (outside the CDR3, taken from reference TRBV28 and TRBJ1-1): DVKVTQSSRYLVKRTGEKVFLECVQDMDHENMFWYRQDPGLGLRLIYFSYDVKMKEKGDIPEGYSVSREKKERFSLILESASTNQTSMYLCASSGQGSILPRTEAFFGQGTRLTVV.

This chain connects TRBV7-8 to TRBJ2-5, with D unclear. The V end was cut by 5 bases, the J end by 5 bases, with 12 bases between. This CDR3 is built from 13 residues. From germline, CDR1 is SGHVS and CDR2 FQNEAQ. This CDR3 reads CASSMPVEETQYF. CDR3 DNA sequence: TGTGCCAGCAGCATGCCGGTAGAGGAGACCCAGTACTTC.

The chain uses TRBV2 and TRBJ1-2; D remains ambiguous. The CDR3 has 13 amino acids. The germline V gene has CDR1 SNHLY and CDR2 FYNNEI. Trimming took off 6 bases at V and 8 bases at J, with 16 bases between the two ends. The CDR3 reads CASRNLAVGGYTF. CDR3 sequence (DNA): TGTGCCAGCAGAAACCTGGCGGTGGGAGGCTACACCTTC.

V and J are TRBV5-1 and TRBJ1-1; 8 bases agree with TRBD1. V shed 1 base and J 4 bases; nucleotides not matched to a gene: 9. The CDR3 totals 16 residues. Germline CDR1 and CDR2: SGHRS and YFSETQ. This chain's CDR3 is CASSLMAGGAGTEAFF. CDR3 in DNA: TGCGCCAGCAGCTTGATGGCAGGGGGCGCGGGCACTGAAGCTTTCTTT. The full variable domain, in which reference TRBV5-1 and TRBJ1-1 provide the parts outside the CDR3, is KAGVTQTPRYLIKTRGQQVTLSCSPISGHRSVSWYQQTPGQGLQFLFEYFSETQRNKGNFPGRFSGRQFSNSRSEMNVSTLELGDSALYLCASSLMAGGAGTEAFFGQGTRLTVV.

V and J are TRBV7-9 and TRBJ1-2, with TRBD1 identical over 11 bases. The CDR3 consists of 15 residues. Germline CDR1 reads SEHNR; CDR2 reads FQNEAQ (reference sequence). Trimming cost V 6 bases and J 4 bases; bases outside gene matches: 7. The CDR3 sequence is CASRPGQGAFYGYTF. The CDR3 DNA follows: TGTGCCAGCAGGCCCGGACAGGGGGCCTTCTATGGCTACACCTTC.

The gene calls are TRBV30 and TRBJ2-5, with 8 bases aligning to TRBD1. V gave up 0 bases and J gave up 4 bases; unmatched junction bases: 4. There are 14 residues in the CDR3. Germline CDR1 reads GTSNPN; CDR2 reads SVGIG (reference sequence). The CDR3 loop reads CAWSVGQGAETQYF. CDR3 sequence (DNA): TGTGCCTGGAGTGTAGGGCAGGGGGCAGAGACCCAGTACTTC.

This chain uses TRBV5-1 with TRBJ2-1; possibly TRBD1 for D (6 bases). The CDR3 is 15 residues long. Looked up from germline, CDR1 is SGHRS and CDR2 is YFSETQ. V shed 4 bases and J shed 0 bases, with 11 bases lying between them. This CDR3 reads CASSQDSHSYNEQFF. CDR3 in DNA: TGCGCCAGCAGCCAGGACAGCCACTCCTACAATGAGCAGTTCTTC. The full variable domain, in which reference TRBV5-1 and TRBJ2-1 provide the parts outside the CDR3, is KAGVTQTPRYLIKTRGQQVTLSCSPISGHRSVSWYQQTPGQGLQFLFEYFSETQRNKGNFPGRFSGRQFSNSRSEMNVSTLELGDSALYLCASSQDSHSYNEQFFGPGTRLTVL.

V is TRBV5-6 and J is TRBJ2-1; D is possibly TRBD2 (5 bases). The germline gives CDR1 SGHDT, CDR2 YYEEEE. Trimming stripped 0 bases from V and 2 bases from J, with 9 bases between. The length of the CDR3 is 15 residues. This chain's CDR3 is CASSLDGLTYNEQFF. In DNA, the CDR3 is TGTGCCAGCAGCTTGGACGGACTTACCTACAATGAGCAGTTCTTC. Combining the CDR3 with reference TRBV5-6 and TRBJ2-1 gives the whole variable domain DAGVTQSPTHLIKTRGQQVTLRCSPKSGHDTVSWYQQALGQGPQFIFQYYEEEERQRGNFPDRFSGHQFPNYSSELNVNALLLGDSALYLCASSLDGLTYNEQFFGPGTRLTVL.